The entry below gives a single T cell receptor beta chain sequence along with its context. Its antigen is still unknown. Base qualities were left out, and no much larger clone turns up one base away. CDR1 is given as SGHTA and CDR2 as FQGNSA, both from the germline V gene. From cysteine to phenylalanine, the CDR3 is 17 amino acids long. The retained sequence is limited to the CDR3, 51 bases, with the frame set at the first base. The trim is 5 bases for V and 1 base for J, with a gap of 18 bases between the germline ends. The CDR3 regions of human TCRbeta chains were subjected to immunosequencing. From the authors' description of their analysis: Repertoire TCRs were matched against a reference library of SARS-CoV-2-specific TCRs generated with the MIRA antigen-specificity platform. Breadth was defined as the fraction of unique TCRs that were SARS-CoV-2-associated, and depth was defined as the fraction of total T cells that were SARS-CoV-2-associated. Using the MIRA data, each spike-specific TCR was assigned both to the spike region to which the TCR was reactive and to a CD4 or CD8 class. Log10-transformed breadth and depth values were compared by one-way ANOVA with Sidak's multiple comparisons tests. Sourced from immuneACCESS, this table was stored by TCRdb with only in-frame sequences that have V and J called. A share of the clones is absent; for the studies checked, an unresolved V gene accounts for under half, and the remainder has no known explanation. V, J and clone size derive from that table, while D and trimming were established from the DNA sequence. For this sample the table gives roughly 100,000 clones, of which about four fifths were detected only once. The ten largest clones add up to about a sixth of the sample.

This sample was included in a study of T cell responses to AZD1222 COVID-19 vaccine (dated by TCRdb to the early 2020s). Study-wide context: AZD1222 recipients given second doses at about 4 weeks or at about 12 weeks were pooled, since spike-specific TCR depth and breadth were not found to differ between the two schedules. Enrollment into the trials was organized by age into subgroups of 18-55, 56-69 and 70-plus years, and those subgroups contained roughly 140, 27 and 60 TCR-sequenced participants, respectively. A total of 233 trial participants underwent TCR sequencing, of whom about 210 had received two doses of AZD1222 and about 26 had received two doses of the MenACWY control vaccine.

What the research found in general, with its limitations: The vaccine-associated CD4 TCRs covered the entire spike protein, and the dominant responses fell in regions 160-218 and 743-854. Nearly half of unique spike-specific TCRs reportedly recognized epitopes outside regions mutated in the B.1.351 and B.1.1.7 variants. The 56-69-year group was small, and its depth increase did not reach significance, likely because of low power. After two AZD1222 doses, spike-specific TCR breadth and depth were significantly higher than at day 0 and than in MenACWY recipients. No day 14 peak-response samples were available, so repertoires were characterized only after the peak T cell response. Conclusions about previously exposed vaccinees are limited because only five to seven AZD1222 recipients were SARS-CoV-2 seropositive at baseline. Participants were mostly white British and included more females than males, and it was suggested by the authors that clonal diversity may have been underestimated.

The time point label, read with the paper, signifies: baseline before first vaccination. Vaccinee samples came from UK trials COV001 and COV002, including a single-blind randomized controlled phase 2/3 trial of AZD1222 (ChAdOx1 nCoV-19) in healthy adults. For TCRbeta chain sequencing, PBMC samples from trial participants were taken at day 0 and at day 28 after the second dose. The specimen comprised peripheral blood, sampled on day 0 of AZD1222 vaccination. This TCR came from an adult in good health. The rearranged chain carries TRBV7-2 and TRBJ1-5; confidence is insufficient to name the D gene. The CDR3 amino acid sequence is: CASSPLPPLLSNQPQHF. The nucleotides read TGTGCCAGCAGCCCCCTTCCACCTCTCCTAAGCAATCAGCCCCAGCATTTT.